A selection of T cell receptor beta chains follows, all from one sample in a study of a mutant IDH1 vaccine in newly diagnosed glioma. No antigen has been identified for these receptors. Profiled with immunoSEQ multiplex PCR; TCRdb holds only in-frame clones, not every one. The data contain fewer than 100,000 clones, 90% to 95% of them singletons. The sample consisted of PBMCs, taken from a glioma patient whose treatment included an IDH1 peptide vaccine. The receptor set was obtained from a woman aged 45-59 years with glioma. Each CDR3 is given with its conserved first and last residue. The D gene is left open where the match is weak. Clone size is stated in some rows and not others, as once, few, many or a class when expanded.

j_gene,d_gene,v_gene,abundance,CDR3nt,CDR3aa
TRBJ2-5,TRBD2,TRBV5-6,few,TGTGCCCCTTTTGTCGGGTGGGAGGGGAGGCAAGAGACCCAGTACTTC,CAPFVGWEGRQETQYF
TRBJ1-1,NA,TRBV9,NA,TGTGCCAGCAGCAGACGGACAGACACTGAAGCTTTCTTT,CASSRRTDTEAFF
TRBJ2-3,NA,TRBV30,NA,TGTGCCTGGAGTGAGCGTCGAGCACTAACAGATACGCAGTATTTT,CAWSERRALTDTQYF
TRBJ1-2,TRBD1,TRBV9,NA,TGTGCCAGCAGCGGCAGTAACAGGGGTAAAAGCTATGGCTACACCTTC,CASSGSNRGKSYGYTF
TRBJ2-2,TRBD2,TRBV9,NA,TGTGCCAGCAGCGCCCCGACTAGCGGGGTCACCGGGGAGCTGTTTTTT,CASSAPTSGVTGELFF
TRBJ2-7,NA,TRBV28,NA,TGTGCCAGCAAAAAACCCTCCTACGAGCAGTACTTC,CASKKPSYEQYF
TRBJ1-2,NA,TRBV10-2,few,TGCGCCAGCAGTCCTAACCCCACGTCTAACTATGGCTACACCTTC,CASSPNPTSNYGYTF
TRBJ1-5,NA,TRBV11-2,NA,TGTGCCAGCAGCTTAGGGGGGGGAAGCAATCAGCCCCAGCATTTT,CASSLGGGSNQPQHF
TRBJ1-2,TRBD1,TRBV5-5,NA,TGTGCCAGCAGCCGTGGGACAGGAGCGACCAACCTCTATGGCTACACCTTC,CASSRGTGATNLYGYTF
TRBJ1-2,NA,TRBV7-9,NA,TGTGCCAGCAGCCCGGGACTGAAATATGGCTACACCTTC,CASSPGLKYGYTF
TRBJ2-7,NA,TRBV28,NA,TGTGCCAGCAGTTGGGGACTGAGGAGCTCCTACGAGCAGTACTTC,CASSWGLRSSYEQYF
TRBJ1-4,TRBD1,TRBV5-1,NA,TGCGCCAGCAGCCCGGGACAGGGATTTCTTTTGTTTTTT,CASSPGQGFLLFF
TRBJ2-7,TRBD1,TRBV11-2,NA,TGTGCCAGCAGCTTAGTCCGGGACAGGGTGTGGGAGCAGTACTTC,CASSLVRDRVWEQYF
TRBJ1-1,NA,TRBV19,NA,TGTGCCAGTAGTATTATACGACGGATGAACACTGAAGCTTTCTTT,CASSIIRRMNTEAFF
TRBJ2-2,NA,TRBV7-6,NA,TGTGCCAGCAGCTTCGAGTGGACACCCTTTGGCGGGGAGCTGTTTTTT,CASSFEWTPFGGELFF
TRBJ2-1,TRBD2,TRBV18,NA,TGTGCCAGCTCACCCCCTAGCGGGAGATTGGACAATGAGCAGTTCTTC,CASSPPSGRLDNEQFF
TRBJ2-6,NA,TRBV19,NA,TGTGCCAGTAGTATTATAGACGTATTGAAATCTGGGGCCAACGTCCTGACTTTC,CASSIIDVLKSGANVLTF
TRBJ2-7,TRBD1,TRBV27,NA,TGTGCCAGCAGTTTTCTCCCGGGACAGACATACGAGCAGTACTTC,CASSFLPGQTYEQYF
TRBJ2-5,NA,TRBV28,NA,TGTGCCAGCAGTTTAAGCAGTCGGACCCAGTACTTC,CASSLSSRTQYF
TRBJ2-4,NA,TRBV6-5,NA,TGTGCCAGCAGTTACGCGAGAGGGGACATTCAGTACTTC,CASSYARGDIQYF
TRBJ1-1,NA,TRBV19,NA,TGTGCCAGTAGTAGTCCGGGACCCGGGGCCCCGAACACTGAAGCTTTCTTT,CASSSPGPGAPNTEAFF
TRBJ1-5,NA,TRBV7-2,NA,TGTGCCAGCAGCTTAGCGAGGGGGGGAGGTCAGCCCCAGCATTTT,CASSLARGGGQPQHF
TRBJ1-1,TRBD1,TRBV4-1,NA,TGCGCCAGCAGCCTAATGATTACAGGGGTTCGGGACACTGAAGCTTTCTTT,CASSLMITGVRDTEAFF
TRBJ1-1,NA,TRBV7-2,NA,TGTGCCAGCAGCTTAAACCCCAGCATGAACACTGAAGCTTTCTTT,CASSLNPSMNTEAFF
TRBJ1-1,NA,TRBV30,NA,TGTGCCTGGAGTGGACGAGGGGGGGGCACTGAAGCTTTCTTT,CAWSGRGGGTEAFF
TRBJ2-7,TRBD2,TRBV7-9,NA,TGTGCCAGCAGCCCACAACTAGCGGGAGGTACAGACGAGCAGTACTTC,CASSPQLAGGTDEQYF
TRBJ2-7,NA,TRBV28,NA,TGTGCCAGCAGTTTCGGTGGGGGCATCTACGAGCAGTACTTC,CASSFGGGIYEQYF
TRBJ2-1,NA,TRBV7-9,NA,TGTGCCAGCAGCCTTAGGGAGATCGGCAGGGACCCTAATGAGCAGTTCTTC,CASSLREIGRDPNEQFF
TRBJ2-5,TRBD2,TRBV9,NA,TGTGCCAGCAGCGCCTCTCTAGCGGGAGGCGCCCAAGAGACCCAGTACTTC,CASSASLAGGAQETQYF
TRBJ1-5,NA,TRBV6-1,NA,TGTGCCAGCAGTGAGTTCCAGCCCCAGCATTTT,CASSEFQPQHF
TRBJ1-1,NA,TRBV6-6,NA,TGTGCCAGCAGTCTTACCGAGTCGGCTGAAGCTTTCTTT,CASSLTESAEAFF
TRBJ2-1,NA,TRBV9,NA,TGTGCCAGCAGCCCCGGAAGGGAGCTCTACAATGAGCAGTTCTTC,CASSPGRELYNEQFF
TRBJ1-2,NA,TRBV7-9,NA,TGTGCCAGCAGCTTAGTTGGGGGAGGCGGCTACACCTTC,CASSLVGGGGYTF
TRBJ2-1,TRBD2,TRBV5-4,NA,TGTGCCAGCAGCCCGGGGGCGGGAGGATACAATGAGCAGTTCTTC,CASSPGAGGYNEQFF
TRBJ1-1,TRBD1,TRBV5-1,once,TGCGCCAGCAGCTTGGGGACAGGGTGGAACACTGAAGCTTTCTTT,CASSLGTGWNTEAFF